These 8 T cell receptor beta chains were sequenced from one sample in a study of response to subunit inactivated influenza vaccine. Via MiXCR, TCRdb re-called the RT-PCR reads, giving one row per CDR3 protein. The profile shows 290,000 or so distinct CDR3 sequences, roughly 22% of them singletons. This material consisted of PBMCs from blood, taken 21 months after vaccination. The source of these receptors is a man between 50 and 69 years old who received an inactivated influenza vaccine.

This clonotype was observed once. This chain links TRBV4-1 with TRBJ2-7; weak D call: TRBD1 (5 bases). V was pared by 5 bases and J by 0 bases, with 14 bases between. CDR1 MGHRA and CDR2 YSYEKL come from the germline V gene. The CDR3 has 15 amino acids. The CDR3 DNA sequence: TGCGCCAGCAGCTTTCGGACACAGAGCTCCTACGAGCAGTACTTC. Residues: CASSFRTQSSYEQYF.

This clonotype was recorded at least ten times. V gene TRBV20-1 combines with J gene TRBJ1-5; 7 bases are shared with TRBD1. The CDR3 has 16 amino acids. Germline V gene lookup returns CDR1 DFQATT and CDR2 SNEGSKA (reference sequence). V lost 0 bases, J lost 3 bases, and 8 bases stayed unmatched. The CDR3 DNA reads TGCAGTGCTAGAGATATCAGGGACAGTTACAATCAGCCCCAGCATTTT. Encoded protein: CSARDIRDSYNQPQHF.

Only a few counts were recorded for this clonotype. The J gene is TRBJ2-1, the V gene TRBV27; D might be TRBD2 (6 bases). Germline V gene data show CDR1 as MNHEY and CDR2 as SMNVEV (reference sequence). This CDR3 is built from 13 residues. Trimming took off 5 bases at V and 9 bases at J, with 14 bases between the two ends. CDR3 sequence: CASSGRLVSEQFF. DNA of the CDR3: TGTGCCAGCAGTGGTCGACTAGTTAGTGAGCAGTTCTTC.

The V gene is TRBV5-6, the J gene TRBJ2-5; possible D gene TRBD2, 5 bases. V was shortened by 4 bases and J by 4 bases, with 14 bases between the two germline ends. The length of the CDR3 is 14 residues. Germline V CDR1 and CDR2: SGHDT, YYEEEE. CDR3 sequence reads: CASSPGLRTETQYF. The DNA for the CDR3 is TGTGCCAGCAGCCCGGGGTTAAGAACAGAGACCCAGTACTTC.

The J gene is TRBJ2-1, the V gene TRBV14; a possible D gene is TRBD2 (5 bases). The germline V and J ends were trimmed by 1 base and 12 bases, with 13 bases remaining between them. The CDR3 runs to 13 residues. Germline CDR1 SGHDN, CDR2 FVKESK. DNA of the CDR3: TGTGCCAGCAGCCAAGTATCGGGGTCTGGGCAGTTCTTC. Encoded protein: CASSQVSGSGQFF.

The chain uses TRBV4-3 and TRBJ2-3, with 13 bases lining up with TRBD2. The CDR3 runs 16 residues. Per the germline V gene, CDR1 is LGHNA and CDR2 is YSLEER. V shed 3 bases, J shed 3 bases, and the junction held 3 bases outside the gene matches. The CDR3 is CASSQAGLAGTDTQYF. The DNA of the CDR3 is TGCGCCAGCAGCCAGGCGGGACTAGCGGGAACAGATACGCAGTATTTT.

J is TRBJ1-2 and V is TRBV14; 9 positions match TRBD1. The CDR3 is 13 residues long. The ends lost 4 bases at V and 8 bases at J; junction bases unmatched: 5. From germline, CDR1 is SGHDN and CDR2 FVKESK. The CDR3 DNA is TGTGCCAGCAGCCCGTCGACAGGGGGAGGCTACACCTTC. Translated: CASSPSTGGGYTF.

This clonotype occurred a few times. The chain couples TRBV7-9 to TRBJ1-4; TRBD1 aligns across 7 bases. Losses at the gene ends were 1 base for V and 2 bases for J; bases not matched to a gene: 4. Germline CDR1 reads SEHNR; CDR2 reads FQNEAQ (reference sequence). This CDR3 region has 16 residues. This CDR3 is CASSLGGQWTNEKLFF. The DNA for the CDR3 is TGTGCCAGCAGCTTAGGGGGACAGTGGACTAATGAAAAACTGTTTTTT.